The entry below gives a single T cell receptor (beta chain) sequence along with its context. Its cognate antigen is unknown. The CDR3 is 16 amino acids. V was trimmed by 5 bases and J by 6 bases, leaving 20 bases between them. Germline V gene sequence: CDR1 SGHVS, CDR2 FQNEAQ. The data originate from a study of CD4+ T cells in melanoma. Findings and limits, study-wide: Reportedly, melanoma neoantigen-specific CD4+ T cells showed varied differentiation states. A reported correlation linked neoantigen-specific CD4+ T cells to CD8+, macrophage and B cell function.

The protocol was immunoSEQ multiplex PCR, while the TCRdb copy is restricted to in-frame clones and leaves out a portion. The repertoire includes some 120,000 clones, about nine tenths of them detected once, and 3% to 4% sits in the top ten. Sequencing was carried out using peripheral blood. This chain uses TRBV7-8 with TRBJ2-4; D might be TRBD1 or TRBD2, each matching 6 bases. The sequence was collected from a human donor with melanoma. The CDR3 bases are TGTGCCAGCAGCCCCCCACGGACAGTCGGGAGAAACATTCAGTACTTC. Its translation: CASSPPRTVGRNIQYF.